This TCR beta chain was observed in a study of blood T cell repertoires in COVID-19. Study background: Specimens from acute and convalescent COVID-19 originated in the United States, Italy and Spain. Sample material is recorded as cDNA or gDNA derived from T cells, B-cell-depleted T cells, or PBMCs.

The assay was immunoSEQ multiplex PCR, and TCRdb's table has in-frame clones only and misses some. The sample shows 100,000 or so clones, around 80% of them seen only once. The CDR3 runs to 14 residues. V shed 3 bases and J 4 bases; nucleotides not matched to a gene: 4. Germline V gene lookup returns CDR1 SGDLS and CDR2 YYNGEE. Sequencing was carried out using peripheral blood. The receptor was isolated from a man aged 70 or older with active or convalescent COVID-19. The chain couples TRBV9 to TRBJ1-3, with 7 positions matching TRBD1. The CDR3 spells CASSARTGGNTIYF. CDR3 DNA: TGTGCCAGCAGCGCGAGGACAGGAGGAAACACCATATATTTT.